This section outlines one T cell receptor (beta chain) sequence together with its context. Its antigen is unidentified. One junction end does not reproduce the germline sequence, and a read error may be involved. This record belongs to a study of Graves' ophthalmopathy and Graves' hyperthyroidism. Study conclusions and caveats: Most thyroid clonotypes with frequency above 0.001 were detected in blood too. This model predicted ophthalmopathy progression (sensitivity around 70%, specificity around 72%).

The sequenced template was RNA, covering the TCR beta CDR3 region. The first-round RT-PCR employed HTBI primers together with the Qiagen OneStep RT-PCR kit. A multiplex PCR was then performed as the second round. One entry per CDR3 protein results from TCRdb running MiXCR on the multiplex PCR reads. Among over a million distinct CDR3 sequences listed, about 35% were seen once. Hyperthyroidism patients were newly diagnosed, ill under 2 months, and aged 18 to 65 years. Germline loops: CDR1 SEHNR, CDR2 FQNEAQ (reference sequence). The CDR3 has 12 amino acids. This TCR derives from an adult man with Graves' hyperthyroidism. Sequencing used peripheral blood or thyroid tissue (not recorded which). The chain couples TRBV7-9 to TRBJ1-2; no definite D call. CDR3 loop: CASSLLHDKAIF. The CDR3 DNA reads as TGTGCCAGCAGCTTACTCCACGACAAGGCAATCTTC.